A single sample gave rise to the 21 T cell receptor beta chains below, sequenced in a study of T cell responses to AZD1222 COVID-19 vaccine. The assay was immunoSEQ multiplex PCR, and TCRdb's table has in-frame clones only and misses some. The table lists over 70,000 clones, roughly 87% of them singletons, with roughly 5.3% in the top ten. Sequenced here: peripheral blood, sampled 28 days after the second AZD1222 dose. These receptor sequences come from an adult who received the AZD1222 COVID-19 vaccine.

About this clone itself: This specimen includes other DNA sequences encoding the same CDR3. CDR3 sequence reads: CASSLYNSPLHF. In nucleotides, the CDR3 is TGTGCCAGCAGCCTCTACAATTCACCCCTCCACTTT. The chain employs TRBV27 and TRBJ1-6; D is uncertain. The V gene's germline CDR1 is MNHEY and CDR2 SMNVEV (reference sequence). The CDR3 spans 12 residues. V was clipped by 6 bases and J by 7 bases, with 7 bases between them.

This clone has just one count. The rearrangement joins TRBV7-8 to TRBJ2-3; no firm D call. CDR1 SGHVS and CDR2 FQNEAQ come from the germline V gene. CDR3 size: 13 residues. V was cut by 5 bases and J by 5 bases, with 11 bases left in between. The CDR3 DNA is TGTGCCAGCAGCAGGAAACGTGGAGATACGCAGTATTTT. It translates to CASSRKRGDTQYF.

The chain uses TRBV18 and TRBJ2-5; D might be TRBD1 (6 bases). Germline loops: CDR1 KGHSH, CDR2 LQKENI. Deletions cut 3 bases from V and 2 bases from J, with 7 bases between. CDR3 length: 13 amino acids. The CDR3, as DNA: TGTGCCAGCTCACCCGGACAGCAAGAGACCCAGTACTTC. Protein: CASSPGQQETQYF.

The genes are TRBV5-4 and TRBJ1-2; D is undetermined. This CDR3 contains 13 residues. The germline V gene encodes CDR1 SGHNT and CDR2 YYREEE (reference sequence). Trimming pared 2 bases from V and 1 base from J, leaving 6 bases between. As DNA, the CDR3 is TGTGCCAGCAGCTTAACAGATAACTATGGCTACACCTTC. Translated, it gives CASSLTDNYGYTF.

The rearrangement uses TRBV9 and TRBJ1-4; perhaps TRBD1 as D (5 bases). The CDR3 contains 14 residues. V was clipped by 2 bases and J by 2 bases, with 7 bases between them. CDR1 is SGDLS and CDR2 is YYNGEE in the germline V gene. The CDR3: CASSVGVTNEKLFF. CDR3 DNA sequence: TGTGCCAGCAGCGTGGGGGTTACTAATGAAAAACTGTTTTTT.

CDR3 DNA sequence: TGTGCCAGCAGTTTCGGAGAGGAAACGGATACGCAGTATTTT. Translation: CASSFGEETDTQYF. This rearrangement joins TRBV6-2 or TRBV6-3 to TRBJ2-3; D is undetermined. Looked up from germline, CDR1 is MNHEY and CDR2 is SVGEGT. The V gene lost 4 bases and the J gene lost 6 bases, with 14 bases spanning the gap. This CDR3 region has 14 residues.

V and J are TRBV14 and TRBJ1-5; TRBD1 might be the D (6 bases). The CDR3 length is 18 residues. The V end lost 0 bases, the J end lost 5 bases, and 20 bases lay between the germline ends. The germline V gene has CDR1 SGHDN and CDR2 FVKESK. CDR3 bases: TGTGCCAGCAGCCAAGAGGGAGTCGGGACAAGGGTGGATCAGCCCCAGCATTTT. This gives the protein CASSQEGVGTRVDQPQHF.

V usage is TRBV6-2 or TRBV6-3 and J usage is TRBJ1-2; D unresolved. The CDR3 length is 13 residues. In germline, CDR1 is MNHEY, CDR2 SVGEGT. V was trimmed by 2 bases and J by 5 bases, leaving 9 bases between them. CDR3 loop: CASSYEGSYGYTF. The DNA of the CDR3 is TGTGCCAGCAGTTACGAGGGCTCGTATGGCTACACCTTC.

This rearrangement joins TRBV5-1 to TRBJ2-5; the match to TRBD2 covers 7 bases. CDR1 and CDR2 from the germline V gene are SGHRS and YFSETQ. J was trimmed by 1 base and V by 5 bases; bases with no gene match: 5. The CDR3 runs to 14 residues. The CDR3 DNA reads TGCGCCAGCAGAATCGGGACTACCCAAGAGACCCAGTACTTC. It codes for CASRIGTTQETQYF.

Only a few counts were recorded for this clone. The gene calls are TRBV5-6 and TRBJ1-1; 7 positions match TRBD1. Unmatched junction bases numbered 2, after V lost 4 bases and J lost 5 bases. Looked up from germline, CDR1 is SGHDT and CDR2 is YYEEEE. The CDR3 consists of 12 residues. This CDR3 is CASSHRGTEAFF. DNA for the CDR3: TGTGCCAGCAGCCACAGGGGAACTGAAGCTTTCTTT.

The chain employs TRBV6-2 or TRBV6-3 and TRBJ1-5; D gene ambiguous. V lost 6 bases and J lost 2, with 8 bases in between. Per the germline V gene, CDR1 is MNHEY and CDR2 is SVGEGT. The CDR3 spans 13 residues. The CDR3 DNA is TGTGCCAGCAGCCTTTGGGGCAATCAGCCCCAGCATTTT. It translates to CASSLWGNQPQHF.

This clone was counted once. V and J are TRBV11-3 and TRBJ2-5; 11 bases align to TRBD2. CDR1 is SGHNT and CDR2 is YENEEA in the germline V gene. The CDR3 has 17 residues. The junction had 9 bases not matched to a gene; V was cut back by 3 bases and J by 3 bases. The CDR3 DNA sequence: TGTGCCAGCAGCTTCAGGAGGGGGACTAGCGGCAAAGAGACCCAGTACTTC. It yields the protein CASSFRRGTSGKETQYF.

The rearrangement joins TRBV23-1 to TRBJ2-2; either TRBD1 or TRBD2 may supply D (5 bases each). TRBV23-1 is identified as an open reading frame with a role that is uncertain. CDR3 length: 13 residues. The CDR3 protein is CPGAGQNTGELFF. The CDR3 region has the DNA TGCCCCGGGGCAGGACAGAACACCGGGGAGCTGTTTTTT.

The chain has TRBV7-9 and TRBJ1-2; D remains unclear. Deletions cut 3 bases from V and 8 bases from J, with 10 bases between. The CDR3 loop spans 12 amino acids. In germline, CDR1 is SEHNR, CDR2 FQNEAQ (reference sequence). CDR3 residues: CASSLDSVGYTF. CDR3 in DNA: TGTGCCAGCAGCTTGGATTCGGTAGGCTACACCTTC.

This chain connects TRBV7-9 to TRBJ2-2, with D possibly matching TRBD1 (6 bases). Trimming removed 6 bases from V and 1 base from J, with 15 bases in between. CDR3 size: 16 residues. Germline V gene data show CDR1 as SEHNR and CDR2 as FQNEAQ (reference sequence). The CDR3 sequence: CASRRGGVENTGELFF. CDR3 bases: TGTGCCAGCAGACGTGGGGGCGTTGAGAACACCGGGGAGCTGTTTTTT.

The V and J genes are TRBV7-9 and TRBJ2-1; D not resolved. V was cut by 0 bases and J by 0 bases, with 9 bases left in between. The CDR3 loop spans 16 amino acids. Germline V lookup: CDR1 SEHNR, CDR2 FQNEAQ (reference sequence). CDR3 protein: CASSLAWASSYNEQFF. The CDR3 DNA sequence: TGTGCCAGCAGCTTAGCTTGGGCTAGCTCCTACAATGAGCAGTTCTTC.

The chain couples TRBV7-2 to TRBJ2-7; a weak D match, TRBD2 (6 bases). CDR3 length: 12 residues. Germline CDR1 is SGHTA and CDR2 is FQGNSA. Trimming left V 6 bases short and J 3 bases short, with 9 bases between. CDR3 DNA sequence: TGTGCCAGCAGGGGGCGGGGCTACGAGCAGTACGTC. It codes for CASRGRGYEQYV.

This clone came up a few times. The chain carries TRBV24-1 and TRBJ2-1, with TRBD2 as a possible D gene (5 bases). V gave up 1 base and J gave up 9 bases, with 6 bases separating them. CDR3 length equals 12 residues. Germline V gene lookup returns CDR1 KGHDR and CDR2 SFDVKD. Written as DNA, the CDR3 is TGTGCCACCAGTGATTTTGGGAGTGAGCAGTTCTTC. The encoded protein is CATSDFGSEQFF.

The V gene is TRBV12-3 or TRBV12-4, the J gene TRBJ2-5; D remains ambiguous. This CDR3 contains 13 residues. V gave up 5 bases and J gave up 5 bases, with 12 bases separating them. The CDR3 here is CASSLVEAETQYF. CDR3 sequence (DNA): TGTGCCAGCAGTCTGGTTGAGGCGGAGACCCAGTACTTC.

The chain carries TRBV5-4 and TRBJ1-3; 7 nucleotides align to TRBD1. The germline V gene has CDR1 SGHNT and CDR2 YYREEE (reference sequence). The CDR3 covers 14 residues. Germline trimming cut 3 bases from V and 4 bases from J; bases unmatched to any gene: 4. The DNA of the CDR3 is TGTGCCAGCAGCTGGGGGGACAGAGGAAACACCATATATTTT. It encodes CASSWGDRGNTIYF.

The sample holds one count of this clone. This sequence joins TRBV5-1 and TRBJ1-3; D is unresolved. Germline CDR1 and CDR2: SGHRS and YFSETQ. The V end lost 4 bases, the J end lost 0 bases, and 17 bases lay between the germline ends. The CDR3 is made up of 17 amino acids. The CDR3 bases are TGCGCCAGCAGCCCGGGTGTGGCGACCGCCTCTGGAAACACCATATATTTT. This translates into CASSPGVATASGNTIYF.